These 5 T cell receptor beta chains came from one sample sequenced in a study of shared clonotypes between healthy human individuals. TCRdb keeps only in-frame clones here, not all; method: immunoSEQ multiplex PCR. The table has about 560,000 clones, around 80% seen once. Input material: PBMCs. All receptors derive from a woman aged 40 to 50 in good health. Some clones in this sample may be carry-over from other donors' samples.

V usage is TRBV18 and J usage is TRBJ1-5; tentative D call: TRBD1 (5 bases). Trimming removed 6 bases at V and 8 bases at J, with 17 bases between. This CDR3 region has 14 residues. The V gene's germline CDR1 is KGHSH and CDR2 LQKENI. The DNA for the CDR3 is TGTGCCAGCTCCCTCGGGGGTCCCGATGAGCCCCAGCATTTT. Its protein is CASSLGGPDEPQHF. The full variable domain, its missing parts supplied by reference TRBV18 and TRBJ1-5, is NAGVMQNPRHLVRRRGQEARLRCSPMKGHSHVYWYRQLPEEGLKFMVYLQKENIIDESGMPKERFSAEFPKEGPSILRIQQVVRGDSAAYFCASSLGGPDEPQHFGDGTRLSIL.

The chain couples TRBV5-4 to TRBJ2-7; the match to TRBD1 covers 9 bases. Germline V gene data show CDR1 as SGHNT and CDR2 as YYREEE (reference sequence). The CDR3 loop spans 15 amino acids. J was trimmed by 3 bases and V by 4 bases; bases with no gene match: 8. The CDR3 region has the DNA TGTGCCAGCAGCATACCGGGACAGGGCTACTACGAGCAGTACTTC. Translated, it gives CASSIPGQGYYEQYF.

This chain uses TRBV18 with TRBJ2-4; no clear D. Germline CDR1 and CDR2: KGHSH and LQKENI. The CDR3 length is 12 residues. Trimming left V 5 bases short and J 8 bases short, with 10 bases between. The CDR3 DNA reads TGTGCCAGCTCATCGAGTCGGGACATTCAGTACTTC. Protein product: CASSSSRDIQYF.

Concerning this clone: Other DNA sequences of this sample code for an identical CDR3. The chain uses TRBV7-2 and TRBJ2-1; D perhaps matches TRBD2 (5 bases). This CDR3 is 14 amino acids long. V was pared by 0 bases and J by 3 bases, with 6 bases between. Germline values: CDR1 SGHTA, CDR2 FQGNSA. The CDR3 region is CASSLARDYNEQFF. The DNA of the CDR3 is TGTGCCAGCAGCTTAGCTCGGGACTACAATGAGCAGTTCTTC.

The gene calls are TRBV30 and TRBJ2-5, with 7 nucleotides matching TRBD2. The trim removed 5 bases at V and 0 bases at J, leaving 9 bases unmatched. Germline CDR1 and CDR2: GTSNPN and SVGIG (reference sequence). CDR3 length equals 15 residues. The CDR3: CAWGLGTTYQETQYF. The CDR3 DNA is TGTGCCTGGGGTCTGGGGACTACGTACCAAGAGACCCAGTACTTC.